This T cell receptor beta chain is drawn from a study of T cell responses to AZD1222 COVID-19 vaccine. Measured with immunoSEQ multiplex PCR; TCRdb has only the in-frame clones, and not every one. The table lists approximately 80,000 clones, 80% to 90% of them singletons. This TCR was recovered from an adult who received the AZD1222 COVID-19 vaccine. The sequencing here drew on peripheral blood, taken 28 days after the second AZD1222 dose.

The CDR3 sequence: CASSIQRGGTDTQYF. CDR3 sequence (DNA): TGTGCCAGTAGTATCCAGCGGGGGGGAACAGATACGCAGTATTTT. The chain combines TRBV19 with TRBJ2-3, with TRBD2 matching over 10 bases. CDR1 is LNHDA and CDR2 is SQIVND in the germline V gene (reference sequence). The ends lost 3 bases at V and 3 bases at J; junction bases unmatched: 3. CDR3 length: 15 amino acids.